These T cell receptor beta chains were read from a single sample in a study of T-cell memory formation after mild COVID-19. TCRdb re-called the 5' RACE reads through MiXCR, storing one row per CDR3 protein. The sample has under 450,000 distinct CDR3 sequences; around a fifth are singletons. The sample consisted of PBMCs or a T cell subset sorted from them (not recorded which). These receptors all come from a man aged 18 to 35 who had mild COVID-19 (a few samples of this study predate the infection). Cell type and time point are not known. The CDR3 runs from the conserved cysteine through the conserved F or W. D genes are given only for firm matches. Some rows mark clone size as missing; the rest say once, few, many or name a class of expanded clone.

V: TRBV7-6
J: TRBJ2-3
size: -
D: TRBD1
DNA: TGTGCCAGCAGCAATCGGGACAGGGGATGGGATACGCAGTATTTT
CDR3: CASSNRDRGWDTQYF

V: TRBV5-8
J: TRBJ2-1
size: -
D: TRBD1
DNA: TGTGCCAGCAGCTTGGTGCAGGGGACAGGCCTCTTC
CDR3: CASSLVQGTGLF

V: TRBV6-5
J: TRBJ1-4
size: -
D: -
DNA: TGTGCCAGCAGTTACTCGTGGGAGTCCCCAGAAAAACTGTTTTTT
CDR3: CASSYSWESPEKLFF

V: TRBV6-5
J: TRBJ2-7
size: few
D: -
DNA: TGTGCCAGCAGTCCGGGGGCTAGAGTCGGCTACGAGCAGTACTTC
CDR3: CASSPGARVGYEQYF

V: TRBV5-1
J: TRBJ1-1
size: few
D: -
DNA: TGCGCCAGCAGCTTCGGCCCATCAGCCTCGAACACTGAAGCTTTCTTT
CDR3: CASSFGPSASNTEAFF

V: TRBV7-2
J: TRBJ2-2
size: -
D: -
DNA: TGTGCCAGCAGCTTAGTGGGGGCCGTGGAGCTGTTTTTT
CDR3: CASSLVGAVELFF

V: TRBV5-1
J: TRBJ2-5
size: -
D: TRBD1
DNA: TGCGCCAGCAGCCTACTAGGGACAGCCGAAGAGACCCAGTACTTC
CDR3: CASSLLGTAEETQYF

V: TRBV4-2
J: TRBJ2-2
size: few
D: -
DNA: TGTGCCAGCGCCCAGGGACGGCATGGCACCGGGGAGCTGTTTTTT
CDR3: CASAQGRHGTGELFF

V: TRBV4-2
J: TRBJ2-1
size: -
D: -
DNA: TGTGCCAGCAGCCAAGTCGGGCAGGGGAATGCCTACAATGAGCAGTTCTTC
CDR3: CASSQVGQGNAYNEQFF

V: TRBV4-2
J: TRBJ1-1
size: -
D: TRBD1
DNA: TGTGCCAGCAGCCAAGGCGGGGGTGCAGGGGGGAACACTGAAGCTTTCTTT
CDR3: CASSQGGGAGGNTEAFF

V: TRBV5-4
J: TRBJ1-5
size: -
D: -
DNA: TGTGCCAGCAGTTATAATCCCAATCAGCCCCAGCATTTT
CDR3: CASSYNPNQPQHF

V: TRBV12-3/TRBV12-4
J: TRBJ1-4
size: few
D: -
DNA: TGTGCCAGCAGTTTGGGGGCAGGAAGTGAAAAACTGTTTTTT
CDR3: CASSLGAGSEKLFF

V: TRBV19
J: TRBJ1-1
size: -
D: -
DNA: TGTGCCAGTACCATACGGGGAGACACTGAAGCTTTCTTT
CDR3: CASTIRGDTEAFF

V: TRBV7-3
J: TRBJ2-6
size: few
D: TRBD2
DNA: TGTGCCAGCGGGGGGGCTGGGGCCAACGTCCTGACTTTC
CDR3: CASGGAGANVLTF

V: TRBV15
J: TRBJ2-2
size: few
D: -
DNA: TGTGCCACCAGCGCCAGTCTTCGGGACACCGGGGAGCTGTTTTTT
CDR3: CATSASLRDTGELFF

V: TRBV10-1
J: TRBJ1-5
size: -
D: -
DNA: TGCGCCAGCAGTATGGGGATTGGCAATCAGCCCCAGCATTTT
CDR3: CASSMGIGNQPQHF

V: TRBV24-1
J: TRBJ2-5
size: -
D: TRBD2
DNA: TGTGCCACCAATACCGGGGGGGAAGAGACCCAGTACTTC
CDR3: CATNTGGEETQYF

V: TRBV5-6
J: TRBJ2-1
size: few
D: TRBD2
DNA: TGTGCCAGCAGCTTGGTTGCGGGGGGTCGATTCTTC
CDR3: CASSLVAGGRFF

V: TRBV14
J: TRBJ1-6
size: many
D: -
DNA: TGTGCCAGCAGCCAAGAGGGGGCTCTCGGTACACCCCTCCACTTT
CDR3: CASSQEGALGTPLHF